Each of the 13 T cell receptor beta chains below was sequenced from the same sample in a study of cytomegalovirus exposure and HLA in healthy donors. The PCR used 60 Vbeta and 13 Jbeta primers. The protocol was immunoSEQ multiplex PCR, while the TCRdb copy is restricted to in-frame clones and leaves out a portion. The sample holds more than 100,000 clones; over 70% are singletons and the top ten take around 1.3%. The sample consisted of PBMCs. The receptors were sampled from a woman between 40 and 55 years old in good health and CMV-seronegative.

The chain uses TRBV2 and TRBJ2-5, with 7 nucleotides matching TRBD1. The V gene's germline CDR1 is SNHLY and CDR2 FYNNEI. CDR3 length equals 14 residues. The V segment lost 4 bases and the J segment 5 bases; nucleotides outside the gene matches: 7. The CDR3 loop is CASSVQGMQETQYF. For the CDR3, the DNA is TGTGCCAGCAGTGTACAGGGGATGCAGGAGACCCAGTACTTC.

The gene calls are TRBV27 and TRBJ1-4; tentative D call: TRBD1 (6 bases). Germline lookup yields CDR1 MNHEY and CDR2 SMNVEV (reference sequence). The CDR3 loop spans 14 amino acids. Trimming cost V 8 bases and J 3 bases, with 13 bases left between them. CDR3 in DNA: TGTGCCAGCCACACAGGGAGGGCTAATGAAAAACTGTTTTTT. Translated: CASHTGRANEKLFF.

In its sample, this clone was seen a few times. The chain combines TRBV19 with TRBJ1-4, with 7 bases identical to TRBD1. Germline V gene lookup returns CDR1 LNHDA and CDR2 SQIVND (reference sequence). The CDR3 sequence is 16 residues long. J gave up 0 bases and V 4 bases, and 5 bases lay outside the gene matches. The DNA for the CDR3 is TGTGCCAGTAGTACCTCCGGGACAGCAACTAATGAAAAACTGTTTTTT. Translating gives CASSTSGTATNEKLFF.

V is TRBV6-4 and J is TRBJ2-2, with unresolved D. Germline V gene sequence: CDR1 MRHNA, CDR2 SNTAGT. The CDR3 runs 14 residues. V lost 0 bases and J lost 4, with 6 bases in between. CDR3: CASSDSPVTGELFF. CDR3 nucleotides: TGTGCCAGCAGTGACTCTCCGGTCACCGGGGAGCTGTTTTTT.

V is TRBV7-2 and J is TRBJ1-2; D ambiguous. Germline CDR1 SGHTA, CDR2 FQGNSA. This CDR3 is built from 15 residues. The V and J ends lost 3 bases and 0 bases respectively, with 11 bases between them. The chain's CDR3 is CASSFPTVANYGYTF. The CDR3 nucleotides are TGTGCCAGCAGCTTCCCAACGGTAGCTAACTATGGCTACACCTTC.

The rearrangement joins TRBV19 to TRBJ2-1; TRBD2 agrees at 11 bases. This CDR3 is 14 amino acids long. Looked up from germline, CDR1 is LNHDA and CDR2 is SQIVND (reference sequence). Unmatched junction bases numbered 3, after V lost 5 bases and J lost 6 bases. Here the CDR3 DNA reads TGTGCCAGTAGTTACCTAGCGGGGGGCAATGAGCAGTTCTTC. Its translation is CASSYLAGGNEQFF.

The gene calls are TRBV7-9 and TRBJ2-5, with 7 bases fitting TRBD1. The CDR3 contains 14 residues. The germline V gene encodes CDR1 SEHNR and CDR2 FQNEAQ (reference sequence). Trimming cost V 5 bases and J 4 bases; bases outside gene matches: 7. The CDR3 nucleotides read TGTGCCAGCAGCCGGGACAGAAGAGTAGAGACCCAGTACTTC. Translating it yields CASSRDRRVETQYF. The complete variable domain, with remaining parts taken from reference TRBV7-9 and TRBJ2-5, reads DTGVSQNPRHKITKRGQNVTFRCDPISEHNRLYWYRQTLGQGPEFLTYFQNEAQLEKSRLLSDRFSAERPKGSFSTLEIQRTEQGDSAMYLCASSRDRRVETQYFGPGTRLLVL.

CDR3 bases: TGTGCCAGCAGCCAAGCGTCAGGGGCGGGCCGCACAGATACGCAGTATTTT. This gives the protein CASSQASGAGRTDTQYF. The chain links TRBV4-2 to TRBJ2-3, with TRBD1 as a possible D gene (6 bases). CDR1 is LGHNA and CDR2 is YNFKEQ in the germline V gene. CDR3 length equals 17 residues. V was clipped by 1 base and J by 1 base, with 15 bases between them.

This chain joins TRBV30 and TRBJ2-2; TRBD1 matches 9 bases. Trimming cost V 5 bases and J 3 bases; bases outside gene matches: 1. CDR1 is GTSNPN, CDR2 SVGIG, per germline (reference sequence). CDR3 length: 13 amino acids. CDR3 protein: CAWGQGYTGELFF. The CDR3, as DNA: TGTGCCTGGGGACAGGGGTACACCGGGGAGCTGTTTTTT.

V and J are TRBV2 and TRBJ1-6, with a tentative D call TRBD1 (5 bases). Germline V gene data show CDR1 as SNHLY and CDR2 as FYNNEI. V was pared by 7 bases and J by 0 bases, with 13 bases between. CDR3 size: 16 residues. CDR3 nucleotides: TGTGCCAGCACTAGGGGTGAGAGCTCCTATAATTCACCCCTCCACTTT. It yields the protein CASTRGESSYNSPLHF. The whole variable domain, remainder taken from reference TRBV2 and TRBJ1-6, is EPEVTQTPSHQVTQMGQEVILRCVPISNHLYFYWYRQILGQKVEFLVSFYNNEISEKSEIFDDQFSVERPDGSNFTLKIRSTKLEDSAMYFCASTRGESSYNSPLHFGNGTRLTVT.

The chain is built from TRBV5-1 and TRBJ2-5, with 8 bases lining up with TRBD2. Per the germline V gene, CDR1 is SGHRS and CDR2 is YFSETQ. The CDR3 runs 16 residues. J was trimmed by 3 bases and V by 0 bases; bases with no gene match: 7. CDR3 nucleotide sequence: TGCGCCAGCAGCTTGGGACGGGGGGGGAAGGAAGAGACCCAGTACTTC. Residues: CASSLGRGGKEETQYF.

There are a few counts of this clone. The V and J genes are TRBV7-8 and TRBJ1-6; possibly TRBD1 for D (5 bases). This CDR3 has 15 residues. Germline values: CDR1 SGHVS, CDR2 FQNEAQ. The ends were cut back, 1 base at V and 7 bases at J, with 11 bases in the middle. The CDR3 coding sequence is TGTGCCAGCAGCTTAGAGCTCAGGGCGAATTCACCCCTCCACTTT. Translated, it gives CASSLELRANSPLHF.

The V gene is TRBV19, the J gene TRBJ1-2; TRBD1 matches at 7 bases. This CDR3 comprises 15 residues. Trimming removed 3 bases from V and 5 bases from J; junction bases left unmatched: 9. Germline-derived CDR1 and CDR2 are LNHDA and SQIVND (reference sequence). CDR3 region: CASSMGGQSYYGYTF. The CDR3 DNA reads TGTGCCAGTAGTATGGGGGGACAGAGTTATTATGGCTACACCTTC.